Below are 16 T cell receptor beta chains sequenced from a single sample in a study of metastatic and nonmetastatic thyroid tumors. Every patient underwent thyroid surgery untreated. TCRdb reprocessed the PCR reads via MiXCR. Of around 16,000 clones listed, around 29% are singletons. The sample was adjacent normal tissue. These receptors came from a female donor with papillary thyroid cancer or a benign thyroid nodule (not recorded which). Some clones in this sample may be carry-over from other donors' samples.

This clone turned up a few times. The chain recombines TRBV14 with TRBJ2-7; D unresolved. Deletions cut 1 base from V and 5 bases from J, with 6 bases between. Looked up from germline, CDR1 is SGHDN and CDR2 is FVKESK. The CDR3 contains 12 residues. The CDR3 spells CASSQVFHEQYF. CDR3 nucleotides: TGTGCCAGCAGCCAAGTTTTCCACGAGCAGTACTTC. Based on the CDR3 plus reference TRBV14 and TRBJ2-7, the full variable domain is EAGVTQFPSHSVIEKGQTVTLRCDPISGHDNLYWYRRVMGKEIKFLLHFVKESKQDESGMPNNRFLAERTGGTYSTLKVQPAELEDSGVYFCASSQVFHEQYFGPGTRLTVT.

This clone turned up a few times. The CDR3 DNA reads TGTGCCAGCAGCGGACAGGCCACTGAAGCTTTCTTT. Translated, it gives CASSGQATEAFF. The chain couples TRBV6-1 to TRBJ1-1, with 7 bases aligning to TRBD1. Looked up from germline, CDR1 is MNHNS and CDR2 is SASEGT. The CDR3 contains 12 residues. The trim removed 6 bases at V and 4 bases at J, leaving 2 bases unmatched.

The chain is built from TRBV2 and TRBJ2-7; D unresolved. The CDR3 length is 12 residues. Trimming shortened V by 3 bases and J by 6 bases, and 9 bases separated the two germline ends. Germline loops: CDR1 SNHLY, CDR2 FYNNEI. The CDR3 reads CASSERPFEQYF. DNA for the CDR3: TGTGCCAGCAGTGAGAGGCCTTTCGAGCAGTACTTC.

A few counts support this clone. V and J are TRBV24-1 and TRBJ2-7, with 9 bases lining up with TRBD1. This CDR3 contains 16 residues. Germline CDR1 and CDR2: KGHDR and SFDVKD. Trimming at V came to 2 bases and at J to 5 bases, leaving 9 bases not matched to a gene. The CDR3 reads CATSDSQGTGPHEQYF. The CDR3 DNA reads as TGTGCCACCAGTGATTCTCAGGGGACAGGGCCCCACGAGCAGTACTTC.

V and J are TRBV6-1 and TRBJ2-7; D unclear. This CDR3 has 14 amino acids. Germline lookup yields CDR1 MNHNS and CDR2 SASEGT. V was clipped by 7 bases and J by 10 bases, with 23 bases between them. The CDR3 protein is CASTSIGRQRDQYF. In DNA form, the CDR3 reads TGTGCCAGCACCTCCATAGGACGGCAGCGCGATCAGTACTTC.

The chain combines TRBV6-2 or TRBV6-3 with TRBJ1-2; 8 bases agree with TRBD1. J was trimmed by 4 bases and V by 9 bases; bases with no gene match: 4. CDR1 is MNHEY and CDR2 is SVGEGT in the germline V gene. This CDR3 comprises 12 residues. The CDR3 region is CASDRGVYGYTF. The CDR3 nucleotides read TGTGCCAGTGACAGGGGTGTCTATGGCTACACCTTC.

This clone came up many times. This chain links TRBV6-1 with TRBJ1-1, with 8 positions matching TRBD1. Per germline, CDR1 MNHNS and CDR2 SASEGT. Losses at the gene ends were 3 bases for V and 8 bases for J; bases not matched to a gene: 17. The CDR3 extends over 17 amino acids. The CDR3 is CASSDLLAGGARWEAFF. As DNA, the CDR3 is TGTGCCAGCAGTGATCTTCTGGCAGGGGGCGCAAGGTGGGAAGCTTTCTTT.

Comment on this clone: Because it lacks the conserved phenylalanine or tryptophan at the end, this CDR3 is likely a read error. The CDR3 nucleotides are TGTGCCAGCATCAACCCCGGACATCTCACGAACACCGTGGAGCTGTTTATT. Protein: CASINPGHLTNTVELFI. The chain uses TRBV6-2 or TRBV6-3 and TRBJ2-2, with D possibly being TRBD1 (5 bases). The CDR3 is 17 amino acids. Germline CDR1 and CDR2: MNHEY and SVGEGT.

This clone is large (0.1 to 1%) in the sample. This sequence joins TRBV12-3 or TRBV12-4 and TRBJ2-7; D unclear. Trimming took off 4 bases at V and 0 bases at J, with 10 bases between the two ends. This CDR3 is built from 14 residues. CDR3: CASSYPQSSYEQYF. Written as DNA, the CDR3 is TGTGCCAGCAGTTACCCGCAAAGCTCCTACGAGCAGTACTTC.

This clone was observed a handful of times. This chain joins TRBV27 and TRBJ2-3; D may be TRBD1 (5 bases). V dropped 5 bases and J dropped 2 bases, with 23 bases sitting between them. CDR1 is MNHEY, CDR2 SMNVEV, per germline (reference sequence). The CDR3 loop spans 18 amino acids. CDR3 region: CASSTRQLQRTHTDTQYF. CDR3 bases: TGTGCCAGCAGTACACGACAGTTACAAAGGACACACACAGATACGCAGTATTTT.

The V gene is TRBV11-2, the J gene TRBJ1-3; D is possibly TRBD1 (6 bases). The V gene lost 5 bases and the J gene lost 5 bases, with 10 bases spanning the gap. Germline lookup yields CDR1 SGHAT and CDR2 FQNNGV. This CDR3 contains 13 residues. The CDR3 coding sequence is TGTGCCAGCAGCCTCCGGGACAGAAACACCATATATTTT. It is translated as CASSLRDRNTIYF.

The chain carries TRBV11-2 and TRBJ2-7; TRBD2 aligns across 11 bases. The CDR3 runs to 15 residues. The trim removed 1 base at V and 4 bases at J, leaving 3 bases unmatched. CDR1 is SGHAT and CDR2 is FQNNGV in the germline V gene. For the CDR3, the DNA is TGTGCCAGCAGCTTAGGGGCTAGCGGGAGGTACGAGCAGTACTTC. Protein sequence: CASSLGASGRYEQYF. The full variable domain, completed using reference TRBV11-2 and TRBJ2-7, is EAGVAQSPRYKIIEKRQSVAFWCNPISGHATLYWYQQILGQGPKLLIQFQNNGVVDDSQLPKDRFSAERLKGVDSTLKIQPAKLEDSAVYLCASSLGASGRYEQYFGPGTRLTVT.

This clone appeared a few times. The CDR3, as DNA: TGTGCCAGCAGTTACGGCTATCCAGCTCAGGCAGATACGCAGTATTTT. Translated, it gives CASSYGYPAQADTQYF. The rearrangement links TRBV6-2 or TRBV6-3 to TRBJ2-3; D gene uncertain. Trimming stripped 2 bases from V and 4 bases from J, with 16 bases between. Per germline, CDR1 MNHEY and CDR2 SVGEGT. CDR3 size: 16 residues.

The chain has TRBV11-2 and TRBJ2-7; possibly TRBD2 for D (6 bases). There are 16 residues in the CDR3. The germline V gene has CDR1 SGHAT and CDR2 FQNNGV. V lost 2 bases, J lost 3 bases, and 17 bases lay in between. The CDR3, as DNA: TGTGCCAGCAGCTTAAGAATGGGTGGGGGGTTCTACGAGCAGTACTTC. Its translation: CASSLRMGGGFYEQYF. Variable domain in full (rest from reference TRBV11-2 and TRBJ2-7): EAGVAQSPRYKIIEKRQSVAFWCNPISGHATLYWYQQILGQGPKLLIQFQNNGVVDDSQLPKDRFSAERLKGVDSTLKIQPAKLEDSAVYLCASSLRMGGGFYEQYFGPGTRLTVT.

This clone was counted at least ten times. J is TRBJ2-7 and V is TRBV12-3 or TRBV12-4; weak D call: TRBD1 (6 bases). Trimming left V 2 bases short and J 5 bases short, with 13 bases between. The CDR3 covers 14 residues. The DNA for the CDR3 is TGTGCCAGCAGTTTATTACAGGGTGGGCACGAGCAGTACTTC. Protein: CASSLLQGGHEQYF.

The rearrangement uses TRBV5-1 and TRBJ2-3, with TRBD1 identical over 9 bases. V shed 4 bases and J 9 bases; nucleotides not matched to a gene: 3. From germline, CDR1 is SGHRS and CDR2 YFSETQ. The CDR3 loop spans 12 amino acids. CDR3 amino acids: CASSAGTGTQYF. CDR3 DNA sequence: TGCGCCAGCAGCGCCGGGACAGGGACGCAGTATTTT.